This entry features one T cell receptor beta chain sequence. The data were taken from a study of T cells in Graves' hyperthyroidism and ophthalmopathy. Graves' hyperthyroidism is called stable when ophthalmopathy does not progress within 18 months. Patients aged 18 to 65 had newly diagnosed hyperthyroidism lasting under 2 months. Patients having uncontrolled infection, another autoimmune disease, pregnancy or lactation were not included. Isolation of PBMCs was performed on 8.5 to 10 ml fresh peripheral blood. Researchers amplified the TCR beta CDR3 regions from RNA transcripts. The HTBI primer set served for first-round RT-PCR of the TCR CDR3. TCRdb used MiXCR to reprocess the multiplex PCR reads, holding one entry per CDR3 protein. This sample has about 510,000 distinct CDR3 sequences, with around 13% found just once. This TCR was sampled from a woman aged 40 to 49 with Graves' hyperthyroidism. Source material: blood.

CDR3 sequence reads: CASAPGGRAEGSTDTQYF. The DNA of the CDR3 is TGTGCCAGCGCCCCGGGCGGGAGGGCCGAAGGTAGCACAGATACGCAGTATTTT. The chain combines TRBV7-3 with TRBJ2-3, with 9 bases aligning to TRBD2. Germline V gives CDR1 SGHTA, CDR2 FQGTGA. This CDR3 region has 18 residues. Trimming cost V 8 bases and J 0 bases; bases outside gene matches: 15.